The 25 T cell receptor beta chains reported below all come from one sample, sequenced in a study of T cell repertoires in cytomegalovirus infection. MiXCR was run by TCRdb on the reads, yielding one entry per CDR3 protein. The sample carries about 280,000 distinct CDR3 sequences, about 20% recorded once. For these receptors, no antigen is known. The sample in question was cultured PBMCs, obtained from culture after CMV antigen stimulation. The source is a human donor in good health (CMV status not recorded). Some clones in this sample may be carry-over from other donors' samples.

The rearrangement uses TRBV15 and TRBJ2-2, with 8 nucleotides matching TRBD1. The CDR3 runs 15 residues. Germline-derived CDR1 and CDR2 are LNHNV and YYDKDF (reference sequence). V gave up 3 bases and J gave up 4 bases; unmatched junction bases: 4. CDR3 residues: CATSRDRVATGELFF. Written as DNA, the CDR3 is TGTGCCACCAGCAGGGACAGGGTGGCCACCGGGGAGCTGTTTTTT.

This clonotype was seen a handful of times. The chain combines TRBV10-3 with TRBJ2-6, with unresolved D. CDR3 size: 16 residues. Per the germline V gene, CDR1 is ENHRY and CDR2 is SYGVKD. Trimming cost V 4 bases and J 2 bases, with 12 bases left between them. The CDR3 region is CAISVAGRTGANVLTF. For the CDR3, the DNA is TGTGCCATCAGTGTTGCCGGCCGGACTGGGGCCAACGTCCTGACTTTC.

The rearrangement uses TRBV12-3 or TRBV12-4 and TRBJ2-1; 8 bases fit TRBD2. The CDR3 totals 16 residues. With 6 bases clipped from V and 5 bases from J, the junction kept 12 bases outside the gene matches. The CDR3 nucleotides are TGTGCCAGCAGCACCTTAGCGGGGCGGGGCGACAATGAGCAGTTCTTC. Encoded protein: CASSTLAGRGDNEQFF.

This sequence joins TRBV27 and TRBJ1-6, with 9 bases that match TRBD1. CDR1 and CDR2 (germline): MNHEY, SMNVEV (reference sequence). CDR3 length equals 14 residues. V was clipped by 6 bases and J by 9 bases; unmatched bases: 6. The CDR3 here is CASRAGQGFSPLHF. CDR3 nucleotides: TGTGCCAGCAGAGCGGGACAGGGCTTTTCACCCCTCCACTTT.

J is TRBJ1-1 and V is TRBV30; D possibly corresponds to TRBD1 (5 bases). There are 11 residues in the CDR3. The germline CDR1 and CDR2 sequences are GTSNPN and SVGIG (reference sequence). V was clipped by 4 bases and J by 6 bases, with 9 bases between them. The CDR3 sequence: CAWKQEAEAFF. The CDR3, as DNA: TGTGCCTGGAAACAGGAGGCTGAAGCTTTCTTT.

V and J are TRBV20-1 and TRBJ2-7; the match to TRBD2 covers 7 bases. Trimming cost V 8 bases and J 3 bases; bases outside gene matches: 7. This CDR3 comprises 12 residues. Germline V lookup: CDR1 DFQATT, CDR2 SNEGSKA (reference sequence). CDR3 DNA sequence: TGCAGTTGCCAGGGAGGGGACTACGAGCAGTACTTC. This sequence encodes CSCQGGDYEQYF.

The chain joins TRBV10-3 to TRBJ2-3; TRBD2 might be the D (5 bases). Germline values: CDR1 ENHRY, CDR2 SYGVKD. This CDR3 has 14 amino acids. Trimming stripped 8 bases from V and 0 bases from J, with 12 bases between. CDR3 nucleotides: TGTGCCATCCGCAGCGGTGGGAGCACAGATACGCAGTATTTT. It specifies CAIRSGGSTDTQYF.

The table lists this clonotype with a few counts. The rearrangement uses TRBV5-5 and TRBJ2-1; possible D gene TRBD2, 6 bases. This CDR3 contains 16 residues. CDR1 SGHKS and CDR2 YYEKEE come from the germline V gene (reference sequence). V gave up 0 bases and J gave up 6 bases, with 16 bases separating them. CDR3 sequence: CASSLVETSKFNEQFF. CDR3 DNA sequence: TGTGCCAGCAGCTTGGTCGAGACTAGTAAATTCAATGAGCAGTTCTTC.

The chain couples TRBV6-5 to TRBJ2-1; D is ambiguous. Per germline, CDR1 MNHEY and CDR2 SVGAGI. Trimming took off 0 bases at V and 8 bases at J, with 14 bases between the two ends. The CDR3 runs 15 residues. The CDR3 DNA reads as TGTGCCAGCAGTTACTCGTGGCAGCCTGGGGATGAGCAGTTCTTC. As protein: CASSYSWQPGDEQFF.

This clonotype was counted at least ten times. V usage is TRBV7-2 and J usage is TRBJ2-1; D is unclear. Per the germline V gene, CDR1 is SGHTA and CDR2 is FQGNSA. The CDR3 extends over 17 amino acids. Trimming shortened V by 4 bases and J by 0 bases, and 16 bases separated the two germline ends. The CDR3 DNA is TGTGCCAGCAGCTCACCCCTGGACCTCGCCTCCTACAATGAGCAGTTCTTC. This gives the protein CASSSPLDLASYNEQFF.

The CDR3 protein is CASSLEETEAFF. CDR3 in DNA: TGTGCCAGCAGCTTAGAGGAAACTGAAGCTTTCTTT. The chain couples TRBV7-9 to TRBJ1-1; D not certain. Germline assignment: CDR1 SEHNR and CDR2 FQNEAQ (reference sequence). The CDR3 loop spans 12 amino acids. V dropped 1 base and J dropped 5 bases, with 5 bases sitting between them.

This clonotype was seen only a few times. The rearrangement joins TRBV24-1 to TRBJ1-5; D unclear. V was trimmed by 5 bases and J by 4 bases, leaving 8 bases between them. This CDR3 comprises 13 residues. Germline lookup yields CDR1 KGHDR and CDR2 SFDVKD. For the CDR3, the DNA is TGTGCCACCAGTGTTGGCAGGAATCAGCCCCAGCATTTT. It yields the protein CATSVGRNQPQHF.

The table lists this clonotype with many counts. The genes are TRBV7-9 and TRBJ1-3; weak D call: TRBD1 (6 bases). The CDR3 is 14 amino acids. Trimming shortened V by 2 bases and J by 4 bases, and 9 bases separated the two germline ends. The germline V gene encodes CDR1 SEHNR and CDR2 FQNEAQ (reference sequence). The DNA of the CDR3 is TGTGCCAGCAGCTTACCAGGGGAAGGAAACACCATATATTTT. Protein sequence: CASSLPGEGNTIYF.

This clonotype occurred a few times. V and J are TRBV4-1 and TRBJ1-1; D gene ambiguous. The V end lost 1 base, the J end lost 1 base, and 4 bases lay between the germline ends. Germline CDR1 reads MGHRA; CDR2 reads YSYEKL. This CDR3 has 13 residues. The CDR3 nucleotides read TGCGCCAGCAGCCAAGTCCAGAACACTGAAGCTTTCTTT. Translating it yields CASSQVQNTEAFF.

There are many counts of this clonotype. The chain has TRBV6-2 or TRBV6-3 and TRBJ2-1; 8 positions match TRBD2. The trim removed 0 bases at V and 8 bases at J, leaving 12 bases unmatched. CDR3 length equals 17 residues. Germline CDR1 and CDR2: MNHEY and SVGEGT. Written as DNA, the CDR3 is TGTGCCAGCAGTTACTCATCTGTGGCGGGGGGCTTCGATGAGCAGTTCTTC. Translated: CASSYSSVAGGFDEQFF.

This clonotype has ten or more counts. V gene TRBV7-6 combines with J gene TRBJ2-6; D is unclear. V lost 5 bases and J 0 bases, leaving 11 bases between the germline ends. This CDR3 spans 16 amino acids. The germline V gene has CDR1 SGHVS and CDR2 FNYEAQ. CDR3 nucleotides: TGTGCCAGCAGCCCCCGAAGCCTCTCTGGGGCCAACGTCCTGACTTTC. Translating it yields CASSPRSLSGANVLTF.

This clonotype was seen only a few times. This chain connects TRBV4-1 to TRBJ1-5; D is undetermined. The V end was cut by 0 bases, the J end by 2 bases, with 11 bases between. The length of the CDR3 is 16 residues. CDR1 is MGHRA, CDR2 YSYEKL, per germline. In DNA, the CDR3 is TGCGCCAGCAGCCAAGAATTAGGAACCGGCAATCAGCCCCAGCATTTT. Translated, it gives CASSQELGTGNQPQHF.

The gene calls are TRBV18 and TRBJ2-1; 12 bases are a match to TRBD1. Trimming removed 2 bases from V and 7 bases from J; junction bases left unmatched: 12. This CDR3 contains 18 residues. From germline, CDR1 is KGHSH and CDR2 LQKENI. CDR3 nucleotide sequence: TGTGCCAGCTCACCAAAGGCCCCGGGACAGGGGGCTCGTAATGAGCAGTTCTTC. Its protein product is CASSPKAPGQGARNEQFF.

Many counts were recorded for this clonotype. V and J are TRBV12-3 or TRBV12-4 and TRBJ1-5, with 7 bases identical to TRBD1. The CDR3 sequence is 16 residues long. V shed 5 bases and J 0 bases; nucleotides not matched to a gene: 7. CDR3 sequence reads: CASSPRTGDSNQPQHF. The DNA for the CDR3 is TGTGCCAGCAGTCCACGGACAGGCGATAGCAATCAGCCCCAGCATTTT.

This chain's CDR3 is CASSHRPSGRYNEQFF. The CDR3 coding sequence is TGTGCCAGCAGCCACAGACCTAGCGGGAGGTACAATGAGCAGTTCTTC. The genes are TRBV3-1 and TRBJ2-1; 11 bases match TRBD2. Trimming took 3 bases from V and 4 from J; bases not matched to a gene: 5. The CDR3 is 16 residues long. From germline, CDR1 is LGHDT and CDR2 YNNKEL (reference sequence).

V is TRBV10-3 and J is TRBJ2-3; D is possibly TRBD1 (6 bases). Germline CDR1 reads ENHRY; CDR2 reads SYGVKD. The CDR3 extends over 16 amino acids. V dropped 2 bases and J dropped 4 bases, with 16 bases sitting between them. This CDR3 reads CAISETLQGTADTQYF. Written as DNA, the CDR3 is TGTGCCATCAGTGAGACCCTACAGGGAACCGCAGATACGCAGTATTTT.

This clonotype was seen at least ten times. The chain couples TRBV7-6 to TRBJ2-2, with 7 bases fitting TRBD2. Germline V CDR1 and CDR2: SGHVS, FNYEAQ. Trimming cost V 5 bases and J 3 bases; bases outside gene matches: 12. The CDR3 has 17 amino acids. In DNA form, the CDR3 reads TGTGCCAGCAGCCCCCCCTGGGGGGGGAAGGACACCGGGGAGCTGTTTTTT. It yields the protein CASSPPWGGKDTGELFF.

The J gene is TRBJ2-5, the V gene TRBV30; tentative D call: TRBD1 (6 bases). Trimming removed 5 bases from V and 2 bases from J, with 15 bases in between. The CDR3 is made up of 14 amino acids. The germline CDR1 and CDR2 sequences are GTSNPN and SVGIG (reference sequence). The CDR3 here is CAWGTGLGQETQYF. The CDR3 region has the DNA TGTGCCTGGGGTACAGGGTTGGGACAAGAGACCCAGTACTTC.

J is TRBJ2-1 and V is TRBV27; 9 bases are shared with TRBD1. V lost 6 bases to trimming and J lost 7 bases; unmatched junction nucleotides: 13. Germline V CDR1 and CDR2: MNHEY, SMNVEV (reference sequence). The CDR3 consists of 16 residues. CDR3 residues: CASSRPGQGGRNEQFF. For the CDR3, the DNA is TGTGCCAGCAGCCGACCGGGACAGGGTGGTAGGAATGAGCAGTTCTTC.

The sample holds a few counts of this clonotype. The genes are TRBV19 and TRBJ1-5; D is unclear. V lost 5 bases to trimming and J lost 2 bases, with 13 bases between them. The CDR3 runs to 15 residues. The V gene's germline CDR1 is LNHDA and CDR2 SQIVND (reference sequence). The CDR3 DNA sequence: TGTGCCAGTAGTTATGACAACACGGGCAATCAGCCCCAGCATTTT. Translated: CASSYDNTGNQPQHF.